The 26 T cell receptor beta chains given below trace back to one sample, sequenced in a study of T cells in Graves' hyperthyroidism and ophthalmopathy. Researchers amplified the TCR beta CDR3 regions from RNA transcripts. A first-round RT-PCR of the TCR CDR3 used the HTBI primer set. From the multiplex PCR reads, TCRdb called clonotypes with MiXCR, one entry per CDR3 protein. Of fewer than 500,000 distinct CDR3 sequences in the sample, approximately 13% were seen once. Sequenced: blood. The origin of the receptors is a man in his thirties or forties with Graves' hyperthyroidism that later progressed to Graves' ophthalmopathy.

Details on this clonotype: This sequence may be a read error, since a much larger clone differs from it by one base. V is TRBV7-9 and J is TRBJ2-1; 11 nucleotides line up with TRBD1. V lost 3 bases to trimming and J lost 7 bases; unmatched junction nucleotides: 5. This CDR3 comprises 15 residues. The germline V gene has CDR1 SEHNR and CDR2 FQNEAQ (reference sequence). DNA for the CDR3: TGTGCCAGCAGCTTCGGACAGGGGGCTTTTAATGAGCAGTTCTTC. This codes for CASSFGQGAFNEQFF.

A few counts support this clonotype. J is TRBJ1-3 and V is TRBV10-2, with D unresolved. The CDR3 totals 12 residues. Trimming pared 3 bases from V and 2 bases from J, leaving 2 bases between. In germline, CDR1 is WSHSY, CDR2 SAAADI. The CDR3 DNA follows: TGCGCCAGCAGTGAACCTGGAAACACCATATATTTT. Protein: CASSEPGNTIYF.

This clonotype has at least ten counts. The rearrangement uses TRBV28 and TRBJ1-2; TRBD1 agrees at 10 bases. The CDR3 covers 14 residues. V was clipped by 6 bases and J by 4 bases; unmatched bases: 5. Germline-derived CDR1 and CDR2 are MDHEN and SYDVKM. In DNA, the CDR3 is TGTGCCAGCAGATTTAGGGACAGGGGCTATGGCTACACCTTC. Translating gives CASRFRDRGYGYTF.

This clonotype was recorded at least ten times. The genes are TRBV12-3 or TRBV12-4 and TRBJ1-6, with D uncertain. The V end was cut by 5 bases, the J end by 0 bases, with 11 bases between. The CDR3 loop spans 16 amino acids. The CDR3 sequence: CASSPRRSSYNSPLHF. CDR3 coding DNA: TGTGCCAGCAGTCCTCGCAGGAGCTCCTATAATTCACCCCTCCACTTT.

There are a few counts of this clonotype. The J gene is TRBJ2-7, the V gene TRBV13, with 8 bases that match TRBD1. There are 15 residues in the CDR3. Germline values: CDR1 PRHDT, CDR2 FYEKMQ (reference sequence). V was pared by 5 bases and J by 5 bases, with 11 bases of the junction left unmatched. This chain's CDR3 is CASSPRTGRFHEQYF. The CDR3 nucleotides read TGTGCCAGCAGCCCCCGGACAGGGCGGTTCCACGAGCAGTACTTC.

The sample holds many counts of this clonotype. CDR3 coding DNA: TGCAGTGCTATCTCGCCAGGGCTATACGAGCAGTACTTC. Translating gives CSAISPGLYEQYF. The V gene is TRBV20-1, the J gene TRBJ2-7; D may be TRBD1 (5 bases). The CDR3 consists of 13 residues. Germline V gene sequence: CDR1 DFQATT, CDR2 SNEGSKA (reference sequence). V was trimmed by 4 bases and J by 4 bases, leaving 14 bases between them.

This clonotype was recorded at least ten times. The chain combines TRBV6-1 with TRBJ2-5; D possibly uses TRBD1 or TRBD2 (6 bases each). The V end was cut by 6 bases, the J end by 4 bases, with 12 bases between. Germline assignment: CDR1 MNHNS and CDR2 SASEGT. The length of the CDR3 is 13 residues. The CDR3 nucleotides are TGTGCCAGCAGGTTACAGGGAGGAGAGACCCAGTACTTC. It encodes CASRLQGGETQYF.

As to this clonotype: This may be a read error: a much more frequent sequence differs by one nucleotide. V and J are TRBV6-2 or TRBV6-3 and TRBJ1-2; D not resolved. The CDR3 spans 14 residues. Germline V gene sequence: CDR1 MNHEY, CDR2 SVGEGT. V lost 6 bases, J lost 0 bases, and 11 bases lay in between. For the CDR3, the DNA is TGTGCCAGCAGCCCTACGCGTTCTAACTATGGCTACACCTTC. Translated, it gives CASSPTRSNYGYTF.

This sequence joins TRBV20-1 and TRBJ1-4; 7 nucleotides agree with TRBD1. The CDR3 has 13 amino acids. Germline lookup yields CDR1 DFQATT and CDR2 SNEGSKA (reference sequence). With V trimmed by 5 bases and J by 4 bases, 4 bases remained unmatched. The DNA for the CDR3 is TGCAGTGCTCAGGGACAGCTTAATGAAAAACTGTTTTTT. It yields the protein CSAQGQLNEKLFF.

J is TRBJ2-7 and V is TRBV2, with no clear D. V was cut by 8 bases and J by 1 base, with 3 bases left in between. Germline V lookup: CDR1 SNHLY, CDR2 FYNNEI. The length of the CDR3 is 10 residues. The DNA for the CDR3 is TGTGCCAGCCCGTCCTACGAGCAGTACTTC. It encodes CASPSYEQYF.

This clonotype was seen at least ten times. The chain employs TRBV28 and TRBJ2-5, with TRBD2 matching 8 bases. The V gene end was trimmed by 5 bases and the J gene end by 0 bases; junction bases not matched to a gene: 5. The germline CDR1 and CDR2 sequences are MDHEN and SYDVKM. The CDR3 runs 15 residues. The CDR3 loop reads CASSRGGTYQETQYF. The CDR3 DNA reads as TGTGCCAGCAGTCGCGGGGGGACGTACCAAGAGACCCAGTACTTC.

This clonotype was picked up many times. The rearrangement uses TRBV7-9 and TRBJ1-2, with D possibly TRBD1 on 6 matching bases. V was pared by 1 base and J by 8 bases, with 14 bases between. CDR3 length: 14 amino acids. The germline V gene has CDR1 SEHNR and CDR2 FQNEAQ (reference sequence). CDR3 region: CASSLDPGASGYTF. CDR3 DNA: TGTGCCAGCAGCTTAGATCCGGGGGCGAGCGGCTACACCTTC.

The chain has TRBV27 and TRBJ2-1; either TRBD1 or TRBD2 may supply D (5 bases each). In germline, CDR1 is MNHEY, CDR2 SMNVEV (reference sequence). The CDR3 length is 15 residues. V lost 5 bases and J lost 1, with 12 bases in between. The CDR3 sequence is CASSRDRSSYNEQFF. The CDR3 DNA is TGTGCCAGCAGTCGGGACCGGAGTTCCTACAATGAGCAGTTCTTC.

This clonotype was seen at least ten times. Here the CDR3 reads CASSLGGGSGLNQPQHF. CDR3 sequence (DNA): TGTGCCAGCAGCTTAGGGGGGGGGTCAGGCCTCAATCAGCCCCAGCATTTT. The chain employs TRBV7-9 and TRBJ1-5; D possibly corresponds to TRBD1 (5 bases). V lost 1 base and J lost 3, with 16 bases in between. Germline CDR1 is SEHNR and CDR2 is FQNEAQ (reference sequence). This CDR3 spans 17 amino acids.

There are many counts of this clonotype. The chain links TRBV7-8 to TRBJ2-7, with D perhaps TRBD1 (6 bases). Trimming left V 7 bases short and J 1 base short, with 20 bases between. The CDR3 runs to 16 residues. Looked up from germline, CDR1 is SGHVS and CDR2 is FQNEAQ. The CDR3 region has the DNA TGTGCCAGCACCCTCCTAATGGGGGCTACTTCCTACGAGCAGTACTTC. Its translation is CASTLLMGATSYEQYF.

In this sample, this clonotype turned up many times. The chain is built from TRBV30 and TRBJ1-1; the D is unclear. The CDR3 spans 12 residues. Germline loops: CDR1 GTSNPN, CDR2 SVGIG (reference sequence). V lost 1 base and J lost 5, with 8 bases in between. The CDR3 sequence: CAWSAGRTEAFF. The CDR3 region has the DNA TGTGCCTGGAGTGCGGGGAGAACTGAAGCTTTCTTT.

This clonotype appeared many times. The V call is TRBV12-3 or TRBV12-4, the J call TRBJ1-4, with D unclear. The CDR3 length is 18 residues. Trimming shortened V by 3 bases and J by 0 bases, and 17 bases separated the two germline ends. In DNA form, the CDR3 reads TGTGCCAGCAGTTTGTCTGGGCTTTGGATAACAACTAATGAAAAACTGTTTTTT. Its protein product is CASSLSGLWITTNEKLFF.

This clonotype was seen ten or more times. The rearrangement joins TRBV20-1 to TRBJ2-7; either TRBD1 or TRBD2 may fit D (6 bases each). CDR1 and CDR2 from the germline V gene are DFQATT and SNEGSKA (reference sequence). The ends were cut back, 4 bases at V and 1 base at J, with 23 bases in the middle. The CDR3 is made up of 17 amino acids. In nucleotides, the CDR3 is TGCAGTGCTAAGGGGGGCTGGGCCCCCGCAACTTCCTACGAGCAGTACTTC. It specifies CSAKGGWAPATSYEQYF.

Concerning this clonotype: A much larger clone is a single base away; this may be a read error. V gene TRBV5-1 combines with J gene TRBJ1-2; the D gene is possibly TRBD1 (5 bases). The CDR3 has 15 residues. The V gene lost 3 bases and the J gene lost 4 bases, with 16 bases spanning the gap. Germline V gene lookup returns CDR1 SGHRS and CDR2 YFSETQ. Here the CDR3 reads CASSSNAGTVYGYTF. CDR3 in DNA: TGCGCCAGCAGCTCCAACGCCGGGACGGTCTATGGCTACACCTTC.

This clonotype appeared once. The chain employs TRBV4-2 and TRBJ2-3; a weak D match, TRBD2 (6 bases). CDR3 length equals 14 residues. Between the trimmed V and J ends, which lost 0 bases and 5 bases, there was a span of 9 bases. From germline, CDR1 is LGHNA and CDR2 YNFKEQ. This CDR3 reads CASSQEGLLDTQYF. As DNA, the CDR3 is TGTGCCAGCAGCCAAGAGGGACTTCTAGATACGCAGTATTTT.

This clonotype came up a few times. CDR3 residues: CASSQDRVSEKLFF. The DNA for the CDR3 is TGTGCCAGCAGCCAAGACAGGGTCTCTGAAAAACTGTTTTTT. The J gene is TRBJ1-4, the V gene TRBV3-1; TRBD1 might be the D (5 bases). The V and J ends lost 0 bases and 7 bases respectively, with 9 bases between them. There are 14 residues in the CDR3. Germline V lookup: CDR1 LGHDT, CDR2 YNNKEL (reference sequence).

This clonotype was picked up a small number of times. This chain joins TRBV7-9 and TRBJ2-3, with 11 bases that match TRBD2. This CDR3 is 15 amino acids long. Germline assignment: CDR1 SEHNR and CDR2 FQNEAQ (reference sequence). Trimming removed 6 bases from V and 6 bases from J; junction bases left unmatched: 8. CDR3 sequence reads: CASSLTSGAWDTQYF. The CDR3 nucleotides are TGTGCCAGCAGTCTGACTAGCGGGGCGTGGGATACGCAGTATTTT.

Concerning this clonotype itself: A much larger clone sits a single nucleotide away, making a read error possible. The rearrangement links TRBV3-1 to TRBJ2-3; D is uncertain. This CDR3 has 13 amino acids. V was shortened by 5 bases and J by 6 bases, with 12 bases between the two germline ends. Germline CDR1 and CDR2: LGHDT and YNNKEL (reference sequence). The CDR3 nucleotides read TGTGCCAGCAGCGTTTGGGGTATGGATACGCAGTATTTT. This translates into CASSVWGMDTQYF.

This clonotype has only a few counts. V usage is TRBV12-3 or TRBV12-4 and J usage is TRBJ1-6; possibly TRBD1 for D (6 bases). Deletions cut 6 bases from V and 8 bases from J, with 17 bases between. The CDR3 is 15 amino acids. The CDR3 sequence: CASRFQFGGDSPLHF. CDR3 sequence (DNA): TGTGCCAGCAGGTTCCAATTTGGGGGCGATTCACCCCTCCACTTT.

This clonotype was counted many times. The rearrangement uses TRBV10-2 and TRBJ2-7; TRBD2 agrees at 13 bases. CDR1 is WSHSY, CDR2 SAAADI, per germline. The CDR3 has 16 residues. V shed 6 bases and J 5 bases; nucleotides not matched to a gene: 10. For the CDR3, the DNA is TGCGCCAGCAGCGCAGGACTAGCGGGGGATTCCAACGAGCAGTACTTC. This gives the protein CASSAGLAGDSNEQYF.

This clonotype appeared a few times. The chain employs TRBV5-5 and TRBJ2-5; the D gene is possibly TRBD1 (5 bases). The CDR3 is 14 amino acids. Trimming removed 2 bases from V and 3 bases from J, with 11 bases in between. Germline values: CDR1 SGHKS, CDR2 YYEKEE (reference sequence). This CDR3 is CASSLGTGKETQYF. For the CDR3, the DNA is TGTGCCAGCAGCTTAGGAACAGGCAAAGAGACCCAGTACTTC.